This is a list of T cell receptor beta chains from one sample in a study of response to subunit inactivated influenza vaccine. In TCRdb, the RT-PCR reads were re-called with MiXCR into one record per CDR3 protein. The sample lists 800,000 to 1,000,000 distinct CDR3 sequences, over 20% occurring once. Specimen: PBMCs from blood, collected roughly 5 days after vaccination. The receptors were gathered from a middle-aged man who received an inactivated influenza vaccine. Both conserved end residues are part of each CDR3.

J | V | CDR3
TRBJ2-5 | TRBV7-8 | CASNRGLAAETQYF
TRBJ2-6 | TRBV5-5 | CASSLVSSGANVLTF
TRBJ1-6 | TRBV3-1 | CASSQEFAPHSPLHF
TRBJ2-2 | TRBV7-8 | CASSLAQSFGTGELFF
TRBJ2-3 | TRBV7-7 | CASSLSGYGMDTQYF
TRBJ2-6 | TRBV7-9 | CASSLPGQGANVLTF
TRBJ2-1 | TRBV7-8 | CASSAPGGLAGGEQFF
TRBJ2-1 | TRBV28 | CASSFSWLAGRNEQFF
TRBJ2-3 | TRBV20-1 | CSARALTVAGGVDTQYF
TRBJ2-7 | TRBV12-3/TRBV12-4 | CASSFPDRTSEQYF
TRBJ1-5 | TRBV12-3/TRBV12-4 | CASSTQQGNSNQPQHF
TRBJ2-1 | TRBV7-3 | CASSEAASGYNEQFF
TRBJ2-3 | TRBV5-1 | CASRRDATGSGTQYF
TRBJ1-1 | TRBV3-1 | CASSQSTVNTEAFF
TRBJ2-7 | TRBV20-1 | CSAIDALHDEQYF
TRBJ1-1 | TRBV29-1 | CSVDERKNTEAFF
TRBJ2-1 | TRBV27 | CASSLLGLSSYNEQFF
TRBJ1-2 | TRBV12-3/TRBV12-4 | CASSQRGAHGYTF
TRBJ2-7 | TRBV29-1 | CSVGIRGYEQYF
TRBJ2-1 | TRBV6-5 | CASSKSTGVNNEQFF
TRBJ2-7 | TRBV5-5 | CASSSKQPGQGYYEQYF
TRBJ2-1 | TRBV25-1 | CASSAAGYYNEQFF
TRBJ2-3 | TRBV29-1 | CSVTRSSGRAQDTQYF
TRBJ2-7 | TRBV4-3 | CASSQFRGTETSYEQYF
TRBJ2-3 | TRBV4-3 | CASSQEMTDTQYF
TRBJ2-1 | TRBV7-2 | CASSRLAGGLDEQFF
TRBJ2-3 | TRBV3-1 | CASSQDRGGWGTDTQYF
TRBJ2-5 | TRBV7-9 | CASSLEDTVLETQYF
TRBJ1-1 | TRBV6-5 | CASSFLGGAVPEAFF
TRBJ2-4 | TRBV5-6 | CASSTGTSGSKGKNIQYF
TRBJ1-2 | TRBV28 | CASILQGANGYGYTF
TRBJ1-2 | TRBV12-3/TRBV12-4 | CASSLGPRTNYGYTF
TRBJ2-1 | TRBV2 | CASKASLAGYNEQFF
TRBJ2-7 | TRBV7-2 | CASSLAPVYEQYF
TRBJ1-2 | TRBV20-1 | CSARDTAFHLNYGYTF
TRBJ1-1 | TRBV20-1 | CSARDFGAQTEAFF
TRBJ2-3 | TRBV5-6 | CASSRGWRPDTQYF